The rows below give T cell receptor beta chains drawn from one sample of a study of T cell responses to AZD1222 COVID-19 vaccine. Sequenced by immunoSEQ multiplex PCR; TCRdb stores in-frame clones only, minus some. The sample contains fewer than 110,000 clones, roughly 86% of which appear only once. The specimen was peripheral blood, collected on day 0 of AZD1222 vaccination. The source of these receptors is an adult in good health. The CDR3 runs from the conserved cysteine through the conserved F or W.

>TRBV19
CASSHEGASYNEQFF
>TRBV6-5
CASSYSERQPQHF
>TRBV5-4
CASSLAMGKQETQYF
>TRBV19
CASSIVGGNSPLHF
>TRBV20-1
CSASPGLAYEQYF
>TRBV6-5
CASTRGSEAREQFF
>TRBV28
CASSVNRGYYGYTF
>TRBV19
CASSMGEVNQPQHF
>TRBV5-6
CASLYGDYSNYGYTF
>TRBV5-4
CASSLSGTGNTEAFF
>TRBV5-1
CASSGGPGYEQFF
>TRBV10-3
CAISERDGNNEQFF
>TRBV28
CASSFAKRLAVSYEQYF
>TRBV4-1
CASSQNRNQPQHF
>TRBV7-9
CASSPGLAGYNEQFF
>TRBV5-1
CASSATYEQYF